The 19 T cell receptor beta chains below were found in one sample sequenced in a study of blood T cell repertoires in COVID-19. Using immunoSEQ multiplex PCR, the repertoire was profiled, and TCRdb retains in-frame clones only, with some absent. The data show about 440,000 clones, roughly 90% seen once. The sequenced sample consisted of peripheral blood. Receptors originate from a woman aged 25 to 39 with acute or convalescent COVID-19.

The chain recombines TRBV10-1 with TRBJ2-3; 9 bases line up with TRBD2. J was trimmed by 2 bases and V by 3 bases; bases with no gene match: 6. The CDR3 extends over 16 amino acids. Germline V gene sequence: CDR1 WNHNN, CDR2 SYGVQD (reference sequence). CDR3 loop: CASSDLSGGNTDTQYF. The CDR3 DNA sequence: TGCGCCAGCAGTGACCTAAGCGGGGGGAACACAGATACGCAGTATTTT.

The chain is built from TRBV18 and TRBJ2-7, with TRBD2 matching over 10 bases. This CDR3 contains 14 residues. The junction had 3 bases not matched to a gene; V was cut back by 4 bases and J by 3 bases. Germline assignment: CDR1 KGHSH and CDR2 LQKENI. CDR3 bases: TGTGCCAGCTCACTTAGCGGGGGGAACTACGAGCAGTACTTC. Its protein is CASSLSGGNYEQYF.

The chain joins TRBV28 to TRBJ1-1, with D possibly TRBD1 on 6 matching bases. The germline V gene encodes CDR1 MDHEN and CDR2 SYDVKM. Trimming took 6 bases from V and 11 from J, leaving 22 bases between them. The CDR3 consists of 14 residues. CDR3 in DNA: TGTGCCAGCAGGATTTTGGGGGGGGCCGACGTGGCTTTCTTT. As protein: CASRILGGADVAFF.

The chain is built from TRBV7-3 and TRBJ2-1; 9 bases align to TRBD2. CDR3 size: 16 residues. Germline V gives CDR1 SGHTA, CDR2 FQGTGA. J lost 4 bases, V lost 2 bases, and 6 bases had no gene match. For the CDR3, the DNA is TGTGCCAGCAGCTTACGGGGAGCGGGGGGTTACAATGAGCAGTTCTTC. Translation: CASSLRGAGGYNEQFF.

The J gene is TRBJ1-1, the V gene TRBV5-1, with 8 bases lining up with TRBD1. V dropped 0 bases and J dropped 6; count of bases not matched to a gene: 4. The germline CDR1 and CDR2 sequences are SGHRS and YFSETQ. There are 14 residues in the CDR3. The CDR3: CASSLDPQGAEAFF. In nucleotides, the CDR3 is TGCGCCAGCAGCTTGGACCCACAGGGGGCTGAAGCTTTCTTT. Together with reference TRBV5-1 and TRBJ1-1, the CDR3 gives the full variable domain: KAGVTQTPRYLIKTRGQQVTLSCSPISGHRSVSWYQQTPGQGLQFLFEYFSETQRNKGNFPGRFSGRQFSNSRSEMNVSTLELGDSALYLCASSLDPQGAEAFFGQGTRLTVV.

The DNA of the CDR3 is TGTGCCAGCAGCCCTGGATGGGGGACTCAGGGTGAAGCTTTCTTT. Translated: CASSPGWGTQGEAFF. The rearrangement uses TRBV5-6 and TRBJ1-1; D is possibly TRBD1 (5 bases). Germline V gene sequence: CDR1 SGHDT, CDR2 YYEEEE. Trimming shortened V by 4 bases and J by 7 bases, and 20 bases separated the two germline ends. The CDR3 extends over 15 amino acids.

There are a few counts of this clone. V usage is TRBV5-5 and J usage is TRBJ2-7; D remains unclear. Trimming took off 4 bases at V and 4 bases at J, with 15 bases between the two ends. Germline V gene lookup returns CDR1 SGHKS and CDR2 YYEKEE (reference sequence). CDR3 length: 14 amino acids. The CDR3 here is CASSPASLQYEQYF. The CDR3 bases are TGTGCCAGCAGCCCAGCGAGCTTACAATACGAGCAGTACTTC.

The chain recombines TRBV6-5 with TRBJ1-1; D is undetermined. The CDR3 spans 13 residues. Trimming took 5 bases from V and 5 from J, leaving 12 bases between them. CDR1 is MNHEY and CDR2 is SVGAGI in the germline V gene. Here the CDR3 reads CASSQNQRTEAFF. Written as DNA, the CDR3 is TGTGCCAGCAGTCAGAATCAGCGAACTGAAGCTTTCTTT.

The chain employs TRBV3-1 (or the pseudogene TRBV3-2) and TRBJ2-1; 13 bases match TRBD2. Trimming at V came to 2 bases and at J to 12 bases, leaving 10 bases not matched to a gene. The V gene's germline CDR1 is LGHDT and CDR2 YNNKEL (reference sequence). The CDR3 totals 16 residues. The CDR3 DNA is TGTGCCAGCAGCCAACAGACTAGCGGGGGGAGGCAGCGGCAGTTCTTC. Its protein is CASSQQTSGGRQRQFF.

This chain connects TRBV29-1 to TRBJ1-2; maybe TRBD1 (6 bases). The germline V gene has CDR1 SQVTM and CDR2 ANQGSEA. V was pared by 5 bases and J by 4 bases, with 14 bases between. This CDR3 has 13 residues. The DNA for the CDR3 is TGCAGCGTTCAAACAGGGACGGGCTATGGCTACACCTTC. This translates into CSVQTGTGYGYTF.

This chain uses TRBV18 with TRBJ1-2, with D possibly matching TRBD1 (5 bases). V was shortened by 5 bases and J by 5 bases, with 12 bases between the two germline ends. CDR1 KGHSH and CDR2 LQKENI come from the germline V gene. The CDR3 runs to 13 residues. CDR3 residues: CASSVETAYGYTF. The CDR3 DNA reads TGTGCCAGCTCAGTAGAGACAGCATATGGCTACACCTTC.

The rearrangement uses TRBV7-2 and TRBJ2-5; maybe TRBD2 (5 bases). The CDR3 has 15 residues. V was cut by 1 base and J by 5 bases, with 14 bases left in between. Germline loops: CDR1 SGHTA, CDR2 FQGNSA. For the CDR3, the DNA is TGTGCCAGCAGCTTAGGCTCGAGACTACGGGAGACCCAGTACTTC. Translation gives CASSLGSRLRETQYF.

The count of this clone is one. The chain recombines TRBV30 with TRBJ2-3; 8 nucleotides match TRBD2. CDR1 GTSNPN and CDR2 SVGIG come from the germline V gene (reference sequence). The CDR3 sequence is 13 residues long. With 6 bases clipped from V and 0 bases from J, the junction kept 2 bases outside the gene matches. The CDR3 reads CACRGGSTDTQYF. CDR3 in DNA: TGTGCCTGCCGGGGGGGAAGCACAGATACGCAGTATTTT.

The chain has TRBV4-1 and TRBJ1-1; D gene ambiguous. Germline CDR1 is MGHRA and CDR2 is YSYEKL. V gave up 7 bases and J gave up 0 bases, with 21 bases separating them. The CDR3 extends over 17 amino acids. Here the CDR3 reads CASTIGVGEIMNTEAFF. DNA of the CDR3: TGCGCCAGCACCATTGGGGTGGGAGAGATAATGAACACTGAAGCTTTCTTT.

Here the CDR3 DNA reads TGTGCCAGCAGCTCGGACATCGGCGGGACGGAGAGCTCTGGAAACACCATATATTTT. Translating gives CASSSDIGGTESSGNTIYF. The chain uses TRBV7-6 and TRBJ1-3, with TRBD1 as a possible D gene (5 bases). Trimming stripped 4 bases from V and 0 bases from J, with 22 bases between. This CDR3 is built from 19 residues. Germline CDR1 SGHVS, CDR2 FNYEAQ.

CDR3 bases: TGTGCCAGCACTCTTGGACTAGCGGGGGGCTACACAGATACGCAGTATTTT. It codes for CASTLGLAGGYTDTQYF. The chain uses TRBV2 and TRBJ2-3; 14 nucleotides line up with TRBD2. The germline V gene has CDR1 SNHLY and CDR2 FYNNEI. The CDR3 sequence is 17 residues long. The trim removed 7 bases at V and 2 bases at J, leaving 8 bases unmatched. Complete variable domain (other parts from reference TRBV2 and TRBJ2-3): EPEVTQTPSHQVTQMGQEVILRCVPISNHLYFYWYRQILGQKVEFLVSFYNNEISEKSEIFDDQFSVERPDGSNFTLKIRSTKLEDSAMYFCASTLGLAGGYTDTQYFGPGTRLTVL.

The V gene is TRBV19, the J gene TRBJ1-5; the D gene is possibly TRBD1 (6 bases). The CDR3 extends over 16 amino acids. Germline V gene sequence: CDR1 LNHDA, CDR2 SQIVND (reference sequence). V was shortened by 5 bases and J by 2 bases, with 16 bases between the two germline ends. The CDR3 sequence: CASSPRGGRGNQPQHF. The CDR3 DNA reads as TGTGCCAGTAGTCCTAGGGGGGGTCGGGGCAATCAGCCCCAGCATTTT.

CDR3 DNA: TGTGCCAGCAGCCTAACCCAGGGTTCCTTCCAAGAGACCCAGTACTTC. Its translation: CASSLTQGSFQETQYF. The J gene is TRBJ2-5, the V gene TRBV21-1; TRBD1, the table's D call, lacks a check against the DNA. TRBV21-1 constitutes a pseudogene. The length of the CDR3 is 16 residues.

V and J are TRBV19 and TRBJ1-4; D not certain. Germline V gives CDR1 LNHDA, CDR2 SQIVND (reference sequence). V was shortened by 6 bases and J by 8 bases, with 13 bases between the two germline ends. This CDR3 is built from 13 residues. CDR3 in amino acids: CASRGVRMEKLFF. The DNA of the CDR3 is TGTGCCAGTAGGGGAGTCAGAATGGAAAAACTGTTTTTT.